The rows below give T cell receptor beta chains drawn from one sample of a study of T cell changes during pregnancy in multiple sclerosis. The table came from immunoSEQ multiplex PCR; TCRdb's copy has only in-frame clones and leaves some out. In the table there are 85,000 to 100,000 clones, around 92% of which are singletons. This specimen consisted of peripheral blood, obtained after pregnancy. The receptors derive from a female donor with multiple sclerosis, enrolled in a pregnancy study. Each CDR3 is given with its conserved first and last residue. The D gene is left open where the match is weak. Some rows mark clone size as missing; the rest say once, few, many or name a class of expanded clone.

d_gene	v_gene	j_gene	abundance	CDR3aa	CDR3nt
TRBD1	TRBV6-1	TRBJ2-2	.	CASSRQGDTGELFF	TGTGCCAGCAGTAGACAGGGGGACACCGGGGAGCTGTTTTTT
.	TRBV6-5	TRBJ1-1	.	CASSYWQNSEAFF	TGTGCCAGCAGTTACTGGCAGAACAGTGAAGCTTTCTTT
.	TRBV7-6	TRBJ2-6	.	CASSQPGAGANVLTF	TGTGCCAGCAGCCAGCCAGGGGCCGGGGCCAACGTCCTGACTTTC
.	TRBV5-4	TRBJ2-5	.	CASSPQGTAQYF	TGTGCCAGCAGCCCTCAGGGGACGGCCCAGTACTTC
.	TRBV7-9	TRBJ1-1	.	CASSFESEAFF	TGTGCCAGCAGCTTCGAGTCTGAAGCTTTCTTT
TRBD1	TRBV7-6	TRBJ1-4	.	CASSLYSLPGQGASTNEKLFF	TGTGCCAGCAGCTTATACTCCCTTCCGGGACAGGGGGCTTCAACTAATGAAAAACTGTTTTTT
TRBD1	TRBV25-1	TRBJ2-7	.	CASTGTGGLYEQYF	TGTGCCAGCACCGGGACAGGGGGCTTATACGAGCAGTACTTC
TRBD1	TRBV19	TRBJ2-2	.	CASRGTENTGELFF	TGTGCCAGTAGGGGGACAGAGAACACCGGGGAGCTGTTTTTT
.	TRBV7-9	TRBJ1-1	.	CASSPQVTEAFF	TGTGCCAGCAGCCCCCAGGTCACTGAAGCTTTCTTT
TRBD2	TRBV2	TRBJ2-3	.	CASSETSGRYTDTQYF	TGTGCCAGCAGTGAGACTAGCGGGAGGTACACAGATACGCAGTATTTT
TRBD1	TRBV7-3	TRBJ2-3	.	CASSRTGSADTQYF	TGTGCCAGCAGCCGGACAGGGTCAGCAGATACGCAGTATTTT
TRBD2	TRBV25-1	TRBJ2-3	.	CASNKAGITDTQYF	TGTGCCAGCAACAAAGCGGGGATCACAGATACGCAGTATTTT
.	TRBV6-5	TRBJ2-1	once	CASSYGSNQEQFF	TGTGCCAGCAGTTACGGCTCAAACCAGGAGCAGTTCTTC
.	TRBV18	TRBJ1-2	.	CASSQTPDSINYGYTF	TGTGCCAGCTCCCAGACCCCGGACAGTATTAACTATGGCTACACCTTC
TRBD1	TRBV29-1	TRBJ1-1	many	CSVEQGVTEAFF	TGCAGCGTTGAACAGGGGGTCACTGAAGCTTTCTTT
TRBD1	TRBV6-1	TRBJ2-5	few	CASSEWGTGEETQYF	TGTGCCAGCAGTGAATGGGGGACAGGGGAAGAGACCCAGTACTTC
TRBD1	TRBV9	TRBJ1-2	.	CASSVGTGVGRYGYTF	TGTGCCAGCAGCGTCGGGACAGGGGTCGGTCGCTATGGCTACACCTTC
TRBD1	TRBV27	TRBJ1-5	.	CASRGTGYQPQHF	TGTGCCAGCAGGGGGACAGGGTATCAGCCCCAGCATTTT
TRBD1	TRBV6-5	TRBJ2-7	.	CASRLGQGLTEQYF	TGTGCCAGCAGATTGGGACAGGGCCTCACCGAGCAGTACTTC
.	TRBV7-9	TRBJ2-1	.	CASSLVREDFDEQFF	TGTGCCAGCAGCTTAGTGCGGGAAGATTTCGATGAGCAGTTCTTC
.	TRBV9	TRBJ2-2	.	CASSVADRGTGELFF	TGTGCCAGCAGCGTAGCCGACCGGGGCACCGGGGAGCTGTTTTTT
.	TRBV7-3	TRBJ2-5	once	CASSLGAFQETQYF	TGTGCCAGCAGCTTGGGGGCTTTTCAAGAGACCCAGTACTTC
.	TRBV14	TRBJ2-7	.	CASSQVRPGAYEQYF	TGTGCCAGCAGCCAAGTGCGGCCAGGGGCCTACGAGCAGTACTTC
.	TRBV7-9	TRBJ2-5	.	CASSFGIQETQYF	TGTGCCAGCAGCTTCGGGATACAAGAGACCCAGTACTTC
.	TRBV25-1	TRBJ2-5	.	CASRGTGWGTQYF	TGTGCCAGCAGGGGAACGGGGTGGGGGACCCAGTACTTC